The next 25 T cell receptor beta chains were all read from a single sample in a study of blood T cell repertoires in COVID-19. Assay: immunoSEQ multiplex PCR; the TCRdb copy retains only in-frame clones and omits some. Found here are roughly 190,000 clones, 88% of them singletons; the top ten hold 6.2%. Sequencing was performed on peripheral blood. These receptors all stem from a woman aged 40-49 years who had recovered from COVID-19.

The chain links TRBV5-1 to TRBJ1-6, with D hard to call. The CDR3 spans 14 residues. In germline, CDR1 is SGHRS, CDR2 YFSETQ. V lost 6 bases and J 9 bases, leaving 16 bases between the germline ends. The CDR3 here is CASTMGVVGSPLHF. The CDR3 DNA reads TGCGCCAGCACGATGGGAGTCGTCGGTTCACCCCTCCACTTT.

This sequence joins TRBV6-5 and TRBJ1-2, with 10 nucleotides matching TRBD1. The CDR3 has 15 residues. Losses at the gene ends were 6 bases for V and 4 bases for J; bases not matched to a gene: 8. In germline, CDR1 is MNHEY, CDR2 SVGAGI. In nucleotides, the CDR3 is TGTGCCAGCAGGACAGGGGGCGGGGAAGGCTATGGCTACACCTTC. Translation gives CASRTGGGEGYGYTF.

The V call is TRBV27, the J call TRBJ2-3; 11 nucleotides agree with TRBD1. The CDR3 sequence is 17 residues long. Per germline, CDR1 MNHEY and CDR2 SMNVEV (reference sequence). Trimming at V came to 2 bases and at J to 2 bases, leaving 6 bases not matched to a gene. The CDR3 region is CASSLERDRGFTDTQYF. In DNA, the CDR3 is TGTGCCAGCAGTTTAGAAAGGGACAGGGGGTTCACAGATACGCAGTATTTT.

V is TRBV7-2 and J is TRBJ1-2; 11 positions agree with TRBD1. J lost 3 bases, V lost 9 bases, and 12 bases had no gene match. The CDR3 is made up of 16 amino acids. In germline, CDR1 is SGHTA, CDR2 FQGNSA. CDR3 residues: CASNRPGTGGDYGYTF. In nucleotides, the CDR3 is TGTGCCAGTAACCGTCCCGGGACAGGGGGTGACTATGGCTACACCTTC.

This chain links TRBV7-9 with TRBJ2-2; a possible D gene is TRBD2 (6 bases). Deletions cut 5 bases from V and 3 bases from J, with 13 bases between. The CDR3 runs 15 residues. The V gene's germline CDR1 is SEHNR and CDR2 FQNEAQ (reference sequence). CDR3 region: CASSAMGGDTGELFF. DNA of the CDR3: TGTGCCAGCAGCGCCATGGGAGGAGACACCGGGGAGCTGTTTTTT.

The chain joins TRBV18 to TRBJ1-1; D is perhaps TRBD1 (5 bases). The CDR3 spans 13 residues. V lost 3 bases to trimming and J lost 3 bases, with 8 bases between them. Germline CDR1 KGHSH, CDR2 LQKENI. DNA for the CDR3: TGTGCCAGCTCACCGTCGGGGGACACTGAAGCTTTCTTT. The encoded protein is CASSPSGDTEAFF.

The chain recombines TRBV27 with TRBJ2-7; maybe TRBD1 (5 bases). The CDR3 totals 14 residues. Trimming removed 0 bases at V and 6 bases at J, with 12 bases between. The germline V gene encodes CDR1 MNHEY and CDR2 SMNVEV (reference sequence). The CDR3 DNA reads as TGTGCCAGCAGTTTATCGGGGCCTCTACGCGAGCAGTACTTC. The encoded protein is CASSLSGPLREQYF.

CDR3 bases: TGTGCCAGCAGTTACTCGTCCCGTCCCGACACTGAAGCTTTCTTT. It yields the protein CASSYSSRPDTEAFF. This chain links TRBV6-5 with TRBJ1-1, with D unresolved. This CDR3 is 15 amino acids long. Germline assignment: CDR1 MNHEY and CDR2 SVGAGI. With 0 bases removed from V and 3 bases from J, the gap between germline ends came to 11 bases.

The chain joins TRBV4-3 to TRBJ1-5; a possible D gene is TRBD1 (5 bases). CDR1 is LGHNA, CDR2 YSLEER, per germline. The length of the CDR3 is 18 residues. Trimming stripped 0 bases from V and 4 bases from J, with 19 bases between. The DNA for the CDR3 is TGCGCCAGCAGCCAAGAATGGGCCGGACAAGGGATTAATCAGCCCCAGCATTTT. As protein: CASSQEWAGQGINQPQHF.

The rearrangement uses TRBV7-8 and TRBJ1-5, with D maybe TRBD1 (6 bases). Germline lookup yields CDR1 SGHVS and CDR2 FQNEAQ. The CDR3 loop spans 14 amino acids. V lost 5 bases, J lost 6 bases, and 14 bases lay in between. The CDR3 bases are TGTGCCAGCAGCCCCACAGGGTATGGTCAGCCCCAGCATTTT. It yields the protein CASSPTGYGQPQHF.

The DNA for the CDR3 is TGTGCCAGCAGCGTAGGGGGACAGGGATCCTACAATGAGCAGTTCTTC. It translates to CASSVGGQGSYNEQFF. This rearrangement joins TRBV9 to TRBJ2-1; 9 nucleotides match TRBD1. With 0 bases clipped from V and 1 base from J, the junction kept 2 bases outside the gene matches. Germline V lookup: CDR1 SGDLS, CDR2 YYNGEE. This CDR3 region has 16 residues.

The chain has TRBV5-1 and TRBJ2-7; TRBD1 is a possible D gene (6 bases). V was trimmed by 1 base and J by 1 base, leaving 12 bases between them. This CDR3 spans 15 amino acids. Looked up from germline, CDR1 is SGHRS and CDR2 is YFSETQ. CDR3 in amino acids: CASSLITGTSYEQYF. CDR3 nucleotide sequence: TGCGCCAGCAGCTTGATCACAGGGACATCCTACGAGCAGTACTTC.

The CDR3 loop reads CASSLVGGNYGYTF. The DNA for the CDR3 is TGTGCCAGCAGCTTAGTAGGGGGAAACTATGGCTACACCTTC. The chain carries TRBV7-9 and TRBJ1-2, with D possibly TRBD1 on 6 matching bases. Germline-derived CDR1 and CDR2 are SEHNR and FQNEAQ (reference sequence). V gave up 1 base and J gave up 2 bases, with 8 bases separating them. The CDR3 totals 14 residues.

This chain joins TRBV19 and TRBJ1-1, with 8 bases lining up with TRBD1. V gave up 5 bases and J gave up 4 bases; unmatched junction bases: 0. Germline assignment: CDR1 LNHDA and CDR2 SQIVND (reference sequence). The CDR3 is made up of 12 amino acids. This CDR3 reads CASSGQGTEAFF. CDR3 in DNA: TGTGCCAGTAGTGGACAGGGCACTGAAGCTTTCTTT.

V and J are TRBV10-3 and TRBJ2-3, with 10 bases identical to TRBD1. The CDR3 extends over 18 amino acids. After removal of 2 bases from V and 1 base from J, the junction contained 9 bases not matched to a gene. The germline CDR1 and CDR2 sequences are ENHRY and SYGVKD. The CDR3 nucleotides are TGTGCCATCAGTGAGCGACAACCGGGACAGGGGCGCACAGATACGCAGTATTTT. Its protein is CAISERQPGQGRTDTQYF.

The V gene is TRBV24-1, the J gene TRBJ2-1; D not resolved. The CDR3 extends over 12 amino acids. The V gene's germline CDR1 is KGHDR and CDR2 SFDVKD. Trimming stripped 4 bases from V and 5 bases from J, with 5 bases between. In nucleotides, the CDR3 is TGTGCCACCAGTGAACGGGACAATGAGCAGTTCTTC. Amino acid sequence: CATSERDNEQFF.

The chain uses TRBV7-9 and TRBJ1-1; TRBD1 is a possible D gene (5 bases). The CDR3 runs to 14 residues. Trimming took 6 bases from V and 2 from J, leaving 13 bases between them. Germline V gene sequence: CDR1 SEHNR, CDR2 FQNEAQ (reference sequence). The CDR3 sequence: CASSPGGTNTEAFF. In nucleotides, the CDR3 is TGTGCCAGCAGTCCCGGGGGGACCAACACTGAAGCTTTCTTT.

The chain's CDR3 is CASSLGGENTIYF. The CDR3 nucleotides read TGTGCCAGCAGTTTAGGCGGGGAAAACACCATATATTTT. J is TRBJ1-3 and V is TRBV12-3 or TRBV12-4; D gene ambiguous. Trimming removed 1 base from V and 6 bases from J, with 7 bases in between. CDR3 length: 13 residues.

The rearrangement uses TRBV9 and TRBJ2-1; the D gene is possibly TRBD1 (5 bases). The V and J ends lost 0 bases and 4 bases respectively, with 14 bases between them. CDR1 and CDR2 from the germline V gene are SGDLS and YYNGEE. This CDR3 comprises 16 residues. CDR3 DNA: TGTGCCAGCAGCGTAGGCCAGGGTGGATTTTACAATGAGCAGTTCTTC. Translated, it gives CASSVGQGGFYNEQFF.

A remark on this clone: Other DNA sequences in the same sample also yield this CDR3. CDR3 protein: CASSPGLAGGLGNEQFF. The CDR3 DNA reads as TGCGCCAGCAGCCCGGGACTAGCGGGAGGGTTAGGGAATGAGCAGTTCTTC. This rearrangement joins TRBV5-1 to TRBJ2-1; 16 positions match TRBD2. Looked up from germline, CDR1 is SGHRS and CDR2 is YFSETQ. V dropped 4 bases and J dropped 7; count of bases not matched to a gene: 8. This CDR3 is 17 amino acids long. The whole variable domain, remainder taken from reference TRBV5-1 and TRBJ2-1, is KAGVTQTPRYLIKTRGQQVTLSCSPISGHRSVSWYQQTPGQGLQFLFEYFSETQRNKGNFPGRFSGRQFSNSRSEMNVSTLELGDSALYLCASSPGLAGGLGNEQFFGPGTRLTVL.

This chain links TRBV24-1 with TRBJ2-3, with D unclear. V gave up 5 bases and J gave up 3 bases, with 5 bases separating them. CDR1 is KGHDR and CDR2 is SFDVKD in the germline V gene. The CDR3 runs 12 residues. The CDR3 sequence is CATSVSTDTQYF. CDR3 sequence (DNA): TGTGCCACCAGTGTTAGTACAGATACGCAGTATTTT.

This sequence joins TRBV6-5 and TRBJ1-5; 7 bases are a match to TRBD1. The CDR3 covers 14 residues. V dropped 5 bases and J dropped 6; count of bases not matched to a gene: 7. The V gene's germline CDR1 is MNHEY and CDR2 SVGAGI. CDR3 protein: CASSPRGKGQPQHF. The CDR3 DNA follows: TGTGCCAGCAGTCCCAGGGGGAAGGGTCAGCCCCAGCATTTT.

The chain uses TRBV6-2 or TRBV6-3 and TRBJ2-5; weak D call: TRBD2 (7 bases). CDR1 is MNHEY, CDR2 SVGEGT, per germline. Deletions cut 5 bases from V and 2 bases from J, with 12 bases between. This CDR3 spans 14 amino acids. CDR3 DNA: TGTGCCAGCAGTAGAGGGGGGGGACAAGAGACCCAGTACTTC. Translating gives CASSRGGGQETQYF.

V and J are TRBV1 and TRBJ1-2. TRBV1 is noted as a pseudogene. The length of the CDR3 is 17 residues. CDR3 amino acids: CTRLCSHEGSQVYGYTF. For the CDR3, the DNA is TGCACCAGACTATGCAGCCACGAGGGCTCTCAGGTATACGGCTACACCTTC.

The CDR3 here is CASSLFGFGDEKLFF. CDR3 bases: TGTGCCAGCAGCTTGTTCGGTTTCGGGGATGAAAAACTGTTTTTT. The chain joins TRBV5-4 to TRBJ1-4; D is unclear. Deletions cut 1 base from V and 6 bases from J, with 13 bases between. The CDR3 consists of 15 residues. Germline-derived CDR1 and CDR2 are SGHNT and YYREEE (reference sequence).